Shown below are 3 T cell receptor beta chains from a single sample sequenced in a study of OX40 agonist ivuxolimab in advanced cancers. The data were produced by immunoSEQ multiplex PCR, yet TCRdb's version contains in-frame clones alone and is incomplete. Of 82,000 or so clones listed, approximately 85% are singletons. The sequences come from CD4+ or CD8+ T cells sorted from blood, collected in a trial of the OX40 agonist ivuxolimab. Receptors originate from an adult with an advanced solid tumor such as melanoma, head and neck, liver or kidney cancer.

V and J are TRBV28 and TRBJ1-2; 9 nucleotides match TRBD1. CDR3 length: 12 amino acids. J lost 7 bases, V lost 6 bases, and 3 bases had no gene match. The germline V gene encodes CDR1 MDHEN and CDR2 SYDVKM. In nucleotides, the CDR3 is TGTGCCAGCAGAATGACAGGGGGTGGCTACACCTTC. It is translated as CASRMTGGGYTF.

V usage is TRBV5-1 and J usage is TRBJ1-1, with no clear D. Germline V gives CDR1 SGHRS, CDR2 YFSETQ. V lost 2 bases to trimming and J lost 8 bases, with 16 bases between them. The CDR3 sequence is 14 residues long. The CDR3 DNA reads TGCGCCAGCAGCTTACTCCCCGGTGATGGGGAAGCTTTCTTT. As protein: CASSLLPGDGEAFF.

The CDR3 loop is CASSLDRVNEKLFF. CDR3 nucleotides: TGTGCCAGCAGTTTGGACAGGGTTAATGAAAAACTGTTTTTT. This chain joins TRBV28 and TRBJ1-4; 8 nucleotides match TRBD1. V was clipped by 3 bases and J by 4 bases; unmatched bases: 1. Germline CDR1 is MDHEN and CDR2 is SYDVKM. The CDR3 consists of 14 residues.